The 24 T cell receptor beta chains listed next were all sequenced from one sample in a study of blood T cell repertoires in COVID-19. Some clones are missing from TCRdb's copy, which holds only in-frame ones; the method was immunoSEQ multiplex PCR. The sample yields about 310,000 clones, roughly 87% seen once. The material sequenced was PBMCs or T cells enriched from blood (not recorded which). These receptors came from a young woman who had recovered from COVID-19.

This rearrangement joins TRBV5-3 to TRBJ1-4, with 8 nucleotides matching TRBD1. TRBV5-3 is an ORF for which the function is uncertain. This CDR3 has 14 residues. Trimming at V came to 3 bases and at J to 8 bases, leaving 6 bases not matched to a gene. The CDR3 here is CARSSTGEDEKLFF. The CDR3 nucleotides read TGTGCCAGAAGCTCGACAGGGGAGGACGAAAAACTGTTTTTT.

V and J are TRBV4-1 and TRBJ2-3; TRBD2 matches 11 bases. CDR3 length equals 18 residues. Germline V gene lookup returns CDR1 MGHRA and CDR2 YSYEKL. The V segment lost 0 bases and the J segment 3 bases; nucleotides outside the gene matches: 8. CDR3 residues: CASSQDGTSGIGTDTQYF. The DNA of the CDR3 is TGCGCCAGCAGCCAAGATGGGACTAGCGGTATCGGGACAGATACGCAGTATTTT.

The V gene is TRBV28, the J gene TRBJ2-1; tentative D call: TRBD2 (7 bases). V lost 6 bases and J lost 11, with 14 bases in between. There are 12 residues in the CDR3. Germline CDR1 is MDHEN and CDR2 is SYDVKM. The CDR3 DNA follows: TGTGCCAGCAGCCTTACCGGGGGGCAGCAGTTCTTC. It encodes CASSLTGGQQFF.

This CDR3 is CASSLTGSFYGYTF. For the CDR3, the DNA is TGTGCCAGCAGTTTAACGGGGTCCTTCTATGGCTACACCTTC. The chain combines TRBV27 with TRBJ1-2; no clear D gene. This CDR3 region has 14 residues. The V end was cut by 2 bases, the J end by 4 bases, with 11 bases between. Germline values: CDR1 MNHEY, CDR2 SMNVEV (reference sequence).

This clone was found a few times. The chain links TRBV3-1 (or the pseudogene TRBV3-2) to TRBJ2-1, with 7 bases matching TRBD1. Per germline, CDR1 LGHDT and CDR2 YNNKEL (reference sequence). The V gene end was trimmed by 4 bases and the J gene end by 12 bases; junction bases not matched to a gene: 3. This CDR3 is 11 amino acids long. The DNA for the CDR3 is TGTGCCAGCAGCCCACAGGGGTTGCAGTTCTTC. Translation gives CASSPQGLQFF.

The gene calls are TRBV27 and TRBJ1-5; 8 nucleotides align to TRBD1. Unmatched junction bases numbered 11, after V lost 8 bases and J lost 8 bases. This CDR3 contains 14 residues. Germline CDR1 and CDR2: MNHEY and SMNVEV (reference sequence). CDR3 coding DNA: TGTGCCAGCTCGATCACAGGGGGGAGCGAGCCCCAGCATTTT. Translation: CASSITGGSEPQHF.

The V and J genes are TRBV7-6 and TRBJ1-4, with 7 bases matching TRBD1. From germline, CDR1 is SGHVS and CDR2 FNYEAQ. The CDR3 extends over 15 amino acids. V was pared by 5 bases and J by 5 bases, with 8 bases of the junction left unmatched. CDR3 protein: CASSPTTGRNEKLFF. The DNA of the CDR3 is TGTGCCAGCAGCCCAACGACAGGGAGAAATGAAAAACTGTTTTTT.

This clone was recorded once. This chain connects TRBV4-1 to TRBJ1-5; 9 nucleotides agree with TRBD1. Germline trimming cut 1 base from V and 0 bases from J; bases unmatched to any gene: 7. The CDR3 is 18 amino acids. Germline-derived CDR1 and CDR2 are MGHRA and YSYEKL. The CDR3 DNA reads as TGCGCCAGCAGCCAAGGACAGGGGGTACCGTATAGCAATCAGCCCCAGCATTTT. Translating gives CASSQGQGVPYSNQPQHF.

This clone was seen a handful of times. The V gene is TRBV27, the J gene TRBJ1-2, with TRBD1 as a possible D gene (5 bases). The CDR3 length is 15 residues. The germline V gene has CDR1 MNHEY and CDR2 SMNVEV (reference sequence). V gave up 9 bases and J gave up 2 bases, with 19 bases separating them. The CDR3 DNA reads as TGTGCCAGGTACACCCCCCCCAGGGTCAACTATGGCTACACCTTC. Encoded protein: CARYTPPRVNYGYTF.

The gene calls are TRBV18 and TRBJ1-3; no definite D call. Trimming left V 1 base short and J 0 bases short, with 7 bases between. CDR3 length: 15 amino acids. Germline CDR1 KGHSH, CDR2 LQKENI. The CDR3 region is CASSPLPGSGNTIYF. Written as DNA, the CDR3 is TGTGCCAGCTCACCACTACCAGGCTCTGGAAACACCATATATTTT. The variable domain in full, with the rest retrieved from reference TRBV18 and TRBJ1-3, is NAGVMQNPRHLVRRRGQEARLRCSPMKGHSHVYWYRQLPEEGLKFMVYLQKENIIDESGMPKERFSAEFPKEGPSILRIQQVVRGDSAAYFCASSPLPGSGNTIYFGEGSWLTVV.

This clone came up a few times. The CDR3 nucleotides read TGTGCCACACGGCGGGACAGGGAGTTGACTAATGAAAAACTGTTTTTT. Translating gives CATRRDRELTNEKLFF. The J gene is TRBJ1-4, the V gene TRBV28; TRBD1 matches 9 bases. V gave up 10 bases and J gave up 2 bases; unmatched junction bases: 11. Germline V lookup: CDR1 MDHEN, CDR2 SYDVKM. The CDR3 is 16 residues long. Looking up the rest from reference TRBV28 and TRBJ1-4 gives the full variable domain: DVKVTQSSRYLVKRTGEKVFLECVQDMDHENMFWYRQDPGLGLRLIYFSYDVKMKEKGDIPEGYSVSREKKERFSLILESASTNQTSMYLCATRRDRELTNEKLFFGSGTQLSVL.

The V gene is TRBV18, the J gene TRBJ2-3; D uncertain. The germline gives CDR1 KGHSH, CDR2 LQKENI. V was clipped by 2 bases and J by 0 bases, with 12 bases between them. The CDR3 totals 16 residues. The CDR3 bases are TGTGCCAGCTCACCAGGGCAAGTCGCTAGCACAGATACGCAGTATTTT. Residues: CASSPGQVASTDTQYF.

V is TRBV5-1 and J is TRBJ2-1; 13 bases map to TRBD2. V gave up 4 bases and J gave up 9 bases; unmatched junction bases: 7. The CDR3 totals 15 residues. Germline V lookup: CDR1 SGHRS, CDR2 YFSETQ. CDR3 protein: CASSRTSGSAVEQFF. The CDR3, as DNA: TGCGCCAGCAGCAGGACTAGCGGGAGTGCGGTTGAGCAGTTCTTC.

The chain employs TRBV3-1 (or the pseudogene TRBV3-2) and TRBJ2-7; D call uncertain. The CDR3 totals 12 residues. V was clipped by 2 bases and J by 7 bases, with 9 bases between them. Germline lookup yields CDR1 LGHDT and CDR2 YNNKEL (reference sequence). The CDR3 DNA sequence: TGTGCCAGCAGCCAAAGCAGGCAGGAGCAGTACTTC. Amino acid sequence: CASSQSRQEQYF.

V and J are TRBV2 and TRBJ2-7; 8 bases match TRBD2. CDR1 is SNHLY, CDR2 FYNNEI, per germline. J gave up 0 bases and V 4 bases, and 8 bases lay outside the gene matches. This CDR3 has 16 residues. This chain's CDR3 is CASSVYGGAASYEQYF. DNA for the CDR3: TGTGCCAGCAGTGTATACGGGGGGGCGGCCTCCTACGAGCAGTACTTC.

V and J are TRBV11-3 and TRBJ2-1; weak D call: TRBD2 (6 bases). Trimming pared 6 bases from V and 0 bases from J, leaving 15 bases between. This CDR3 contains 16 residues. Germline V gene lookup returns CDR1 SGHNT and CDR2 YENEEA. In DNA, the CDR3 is TGTGCCAGCAGTGCGCGGAGGGTCAGCTCCTACAATGAGCAGTTCTTC. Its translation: CASSARRVSSYNEQFF.

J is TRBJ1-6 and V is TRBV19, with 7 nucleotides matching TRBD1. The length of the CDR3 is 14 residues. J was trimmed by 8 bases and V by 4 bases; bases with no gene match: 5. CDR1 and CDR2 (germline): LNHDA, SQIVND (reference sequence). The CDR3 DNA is TGTGCCAGTAGTAGCAGTCAGGGGGATTCACCCCTCCACTTT. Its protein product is CASSSSQGDSPLHF.

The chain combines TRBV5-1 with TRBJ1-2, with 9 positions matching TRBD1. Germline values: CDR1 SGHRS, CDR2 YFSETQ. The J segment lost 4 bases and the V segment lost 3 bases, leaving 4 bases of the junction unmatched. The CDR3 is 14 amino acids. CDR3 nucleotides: TGCGCCAGCAGCTGGGACAGGGAAGCCTATGGCTACACCTTC. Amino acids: CASSWDREAYGYTF.

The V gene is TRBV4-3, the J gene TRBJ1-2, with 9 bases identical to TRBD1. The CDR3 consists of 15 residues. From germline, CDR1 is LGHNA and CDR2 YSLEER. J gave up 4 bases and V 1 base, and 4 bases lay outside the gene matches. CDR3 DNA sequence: TGCGCCAGCAGCCAAGGTGGGACAGGGCCCTATGGCTACACCTTC. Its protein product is CASSQGGTGPYGYTF.

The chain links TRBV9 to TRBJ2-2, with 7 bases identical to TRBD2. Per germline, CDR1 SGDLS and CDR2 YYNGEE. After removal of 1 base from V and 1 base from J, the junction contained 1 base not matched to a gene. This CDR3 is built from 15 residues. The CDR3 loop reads CASSVRGENTGELFF. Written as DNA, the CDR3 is TGTGCCAGCAGCGTACGGGGGGAGAACACCGGGGAGCTGTTTTTT.

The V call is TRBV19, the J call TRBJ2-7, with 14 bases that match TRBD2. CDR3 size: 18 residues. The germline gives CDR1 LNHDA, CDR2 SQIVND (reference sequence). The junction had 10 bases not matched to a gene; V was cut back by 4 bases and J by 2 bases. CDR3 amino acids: CASSKGTSGGWKTYEQYF. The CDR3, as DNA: TGTGCCAGTAGTAAAGGGACTAGCGGGGGCTGGAAGACCTACGAGCAGTACTTC.

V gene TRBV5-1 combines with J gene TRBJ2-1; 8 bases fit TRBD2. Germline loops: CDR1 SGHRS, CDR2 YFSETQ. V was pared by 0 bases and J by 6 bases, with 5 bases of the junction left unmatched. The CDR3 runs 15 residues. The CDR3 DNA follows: TGCGCCAGCAGCTTGGTAGGAGGGACTAGCAATGAGCAGTTCTTC. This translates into CASSLVGGTSNEQFF. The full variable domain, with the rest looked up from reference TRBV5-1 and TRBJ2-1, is KAGVTQTPRYLIKTRGQQVTLSCSPISGHRSVSWYQQTPGQGLQFLFEYFSETQRNKGNFPGRFSGRQFSNSRSEMNVSTLELGDSALYLCASSLVGGTSNEQFFGPGTRLTVL.

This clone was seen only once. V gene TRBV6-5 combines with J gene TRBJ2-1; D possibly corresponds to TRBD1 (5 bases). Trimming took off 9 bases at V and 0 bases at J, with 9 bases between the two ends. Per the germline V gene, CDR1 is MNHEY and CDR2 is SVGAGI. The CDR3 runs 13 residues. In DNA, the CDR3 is TGTGCCAGTCAGGGAATCTCCTACAATGAGCAGTTCTTC. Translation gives CASQGISYNEQFF.

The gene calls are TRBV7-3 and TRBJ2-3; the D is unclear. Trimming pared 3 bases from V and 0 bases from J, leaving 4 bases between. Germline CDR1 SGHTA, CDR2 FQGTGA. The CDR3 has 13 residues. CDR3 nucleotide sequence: TGTGCCAGCAGCTTCGGTAGCACAGATACGCAGTATTTT. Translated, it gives CASSFGSTDTQYF.